This is a list of T cell receptor beta chains from one sample in a study of cytomegalovirus exposure and HLA in healthy donors. Repertoires were generated with immunoSEQ multiplex PCR, while TCRdb's copy carries only in-frame clones and drops some. Here the sample spans about 160,000 clones, approximately 80% being singletons. Sample: PBMCs. The receptors were sampled from a male donor in good health and CMV-seropositive. CDR3s include the opening cysteine and the closing phenylalanine or tryptophan. Fields, in order: D gene, clone size, V gene, J gene, CDR3 DNA, CDR3 protein. D genes are given only for firm matches. For some rows the clone size is stated as once, few or many, or as a class when expanded; others skip it.

d_call: TRBD2
clone_size: -
v_call: TRBV11-2
j_call: TRBJ2-3
cdr3_nt: TGTGCCAGCAGCCCCTATCCGCGGGGGGGATCTACAGATACGCAGTATTTT
cdr3_aa: CASSPYPRGGSTDTQYF

d_call: -
clone_size: -
v_call: TRBV4-1
j_call: TRBJ2-2
cdr3_nt: TGCGCCAGCAGCCAAGCGGGACAAGGCAACACCGGGGAGCTGTTTTTT
cdr3_aa: CASSQAGQGNTGELFF

d_call: TRBD1
clone_size: -
v_call: TRBV23-1
j_call: TRBJ1-2
cdr3_nt: TGCGCCAGCAGTCCCCCGGGACAGGGCTTCTATGGCTACACCTTC
cdr3_aa: CASSPPGQGFYGYTF

d_call: TRBD1
clone_size: once
v_call: TRBV2
j_call: TRBJ2-1
cdr3_nt: TGTGCCAGCAGGACAGGGACAGACAATGAGCAGTTCTTC
cdr3_aa: CASRTGTDNEQFF

d_call: TRBD1
clone_size: -
v_call: TRBV5-1
j_call: TRBJ1-3
cdr3_nt: TGCGCCAGCAGCTTGGGGACAGGGGCCTTATCCTCTGGAAACACCATATATTTT
cdr3_aa: CASSLGTGALSSGNTIYF

d_call: -
clone_size: few
v_call: TRBV18
j_call: TRBJ1-2
cdr3_nt: TGTGCCAGCTCACCACCGCACGGGTATGGCTACACCTTC
cdr3_aa: CASSPPHGYGYTF

d_call: TRBD2
clone_size: few
v_call: TRBV6-1
j_call: TRBJ2-1
cdr3_nt: TGTGCCAGCACCGAACGGGCTAGCGGCTACAATGAGCAGTTCTTC
cdr3_aa: CASTERASGYNEQFF

d_call: -
clone_size: -
v_call: TRBV7-9
j_call: TRBJ1-4
cdr3_nt: TGTGCCAGCAGCTTAGGTCGTGAAAAACTGTTTTTT
cdr3_aa: CASSLGREKLFF

d_call: TRBD1
clone_size: -
v_call: TRBV4-1
j_call: TRBJ2-6
cdr3_nt: TGCGCCAGCAGCCAAAGGACAGGAATGAGCTCTGGGGCCAACGTCCTGACTTTC
cdr3_aa: CASSQRTGMSSGANVLTF

d_call: -
clone_size: -
v_call: TRBV30
j_call: TRBJ1-1
cdr3_nt: TGTGCCTGGAGGTTTGGGCGACGACCTAACACTGAAGCTTTCTTT
cdr3_aa: CAWRFGRRPNTEAFF

d_call: -
clone_size: -
v_call: TRBV5-1
j_call: TRBJ1-2
cdr3_nt: TGCGCCAGCAGCGGCAGGGACAATCCCTATGGCTACACCTTC
cdr3_aa: CASSGRDNPYGYTF

d_call: -
clone_size: -
v_call: TRBV9
j_call: TRBJ1-1
cdr3_nt: TGTGCCAGCAGCGTAGATCAGCGGGGCACTGAAGCTTTCTTT
cdr3_aa: CASSVDQRGTEAFF

d_call: -
clone_size: -
v_call: TRBV29-1
j_call: TRBJ2-7
cdr3_nt: TGCAGCGTCATTGACGAGCGAGGCTACGAGCAGTACTTC
cdr3_aa: CSVIDERGYEQYF

d_call: TRBD1
clone_size: -
v_call: TRBV18
j_call: TRBJ1-1
cdr3_nt: TGTGCCAGCTCACCGCAGGGGGCAGGGGTGACTGAAGCTTTCTTT
cdr3_aa: CASSPQGAGVTEAFF

d_call: TRBD2
clone_size: few
v_call: TRBV7-9
j_call: TRBJ2-5
cdr3_nt: TGTGCCAGCAGCTTAGGGGGTAGCGGGGTTGAGACCCAGTACTTC
cdr3_aa: CASSLGGSGVETQYF

d_call: TRBD1
clone_size: -
v_call: TRBV29-1
j_call: TRBJ2-7
cdr3_nt: TGCAGCGTTCGCATCCGGGACAGGCCGAACGAGCAGTACTTC
cdr3_aa: CSVRIRDRPNEQYF